This T cell receptor (beta chain) originates from a study of blood T cell repertoires in COVID-19. Study overall: In each case, the material was cDNA or gDNA derived from T cells, B-cell-depleted T cells, or PBMCs.

Germline V gene data show CDR1 as SGHKS and CDR2 as YYEKEE (reference sequence). The CDR3 sequence is 17 residues long. With V trimmed by 4 bases and J by 10 bases, 17 bases remained unmatched. Authors' processing steps: Estimates of nucleated cell counts were drawn from the amplification of reference gene primers. The protocol was immunoSEQ multiplex PCR, while the TCRdb copy is restricted to in-frame clones and leaves out a portion. For V, J and clone size, that table is used; D and trimming come from the DNA. The sample lists about 170,000 clones; over 75% were seen once. The sequence derives from a man between 60 and 70 years old who had recovered from COVID-19. The specimen sequenced was peripheral blood. V is TRBV5-5 and J is TRBJ2-1, with 10 positions matching TRBD2. The CDR3 spells CASSNGGGLAGDTEQFF. The CDR3 DNA reads as TGTGCCAGCAGCAACGGGGGTGGGCTAGCGGGGGATACAGAGCAGTTCTTC.